This TCR beta chain was obtained from a study of cytomegalovirus exposure and HLA in healthy donors. Points from the study as a whole: Trimming of TCR beta V- and J-genes showed a link, identified in a later analysis, to a missense DCLRE1C variant.

Unmatched junction bases numbered 12, after V lost 1 base and J lost 5 bases. The CDR3 covers 17 residues. Germline V gene lookup returns CDR1 GTSNPN and CDR2 SVGIG (reference sequence). A remark on this clone: Its antigen is not identified.

PCR primers comprised 60 Vbeta and 13 Jbeta primers. Using immunoSEQ multiplex PCR, the repertoire was profiled, and TCRdb retains in-frame clones only, with some absent. The table records 150,000 to 200,000 clones, around four fifths of them present only once. The V and J genes are TRBV30 and TRBJ1-5; 9 nucleotides match TRBD1. Sequences were obtained from PBMCs. The sequence was obtained from a female donor in good health and CMV-seronegative. The CDR3 loop is CAWSAGRTGGLDQPQHF. Here the CDR3 DNA reads TGTGCCTGGAGTGCAGGGCGAACAGGGGGCCTTGATCAGCCCCAGCATTTT.